These 31 T cell receptor beta chains were all obtained from the same sample, sequenced in a study of shared clonotypes between healthy human individuals. This table comes from immunoSEQ multiplex PCR, and its TCRdb copy is limited to in-frame clones, with some not included. The sample contains hundreds of thousands of clones, 92% of which appear only once. Terminally differentiated effector memory CD45RA+ cells were excluded by CCR7 positive selection of CD45RO-negative cells. Sequenced sample: naive CD8+ T cells sorted from blood. These receptors all come from a man aged 30 to 45 in good health.

The chain recombines TRBV5-1 with TRBJ2-7; D gene unclear. CDR1 and CDR2 (germline): SGHRS, YFSETQ. The CDR3 runs 14 residues. Trimming cost V 0 bases and J 4 bases, with 11 bases left between them. In DNA, the CDR3 is TGCGCCAGCAGCTTGGCCGTGGGTTTGTACGAGCAGTACTTC. Translating gives CASSLAVGLYEQYF. Using reference TRBV5-1 and TRBJ2-7 for the parts outside the CDR3, the full variable domain is KAGVTQTPRYLIKTRGQQVTLSCSPISGHRSVSWYQQTPGQGLQFLFEYFSETQRNKGNFPGRFSGRQFSNSRSEMNVSTLELGDSALYLCASSLAVGLYEQYFGPGTRLTVT.

This clone was detected once. V usage is TRBV9 and J usage is TRBJ2-3, with 12 bases that match TRBD2. CDR1 SGDLS and CDR2 YYNGEE come from the germline V gene. Losses at the gene ends were 4 bases for V and 5 bases for J; bases not matched to a gene: 5. The CDR3 covers 15 residues. CDR3 sequence (DNA): TGTGCCAGCAGCCCTAGCGGGAGGGCCCAAGATACGCAGTATTTT. Its protein product is CASSPSGRAQDTQYF. Combining the CDR3 with reference TRBV9 and TRBJ2-3 gives the whole variable domain DSGVTQTPKHLITATGQRVTLRCSPRSGDLSVYWYQQSLDQGLQFLIQYYNGEERAKGNILERFSAQQFPDLHSELNLSSLELGDSALYFCASSPSGRAQDTQYFGPGTRLTVL.

The chain couples TRBV19 to TRBJ2-3; 7 positions match TRBD2. The V segment lost 3 bases and the J segment 4 bases; nucleotides outside the gene matches: 7. Germline V gene data show CDR1 as LNHDA and CDR2 as SQIVND (reference sequence). The CDR3 sequence is 15 residues long. The CDR3 here is CASSMSGGGSDTQYF. Here the CDR3 DNA reads TGTGCCAGTAGTATGTCGGGCGGGGGTTCAGATACGCAGTATTTT.

CDR3 bases: TGTGCCAGCAGTCCCAGTCGGACAGGGGATGAGCAGTTCTTC. Its translation is CASSPSRTGDEQFF. This chain uses TRBV2 with TRBJ2-1, with 9 bases identical to TRBD1. With 5 bases clipped from V and 8 bases from J, the junction kept 7 bases outside the gene matches. The CDR3 contains 14 residues. In germline, CDR1 is SNHLY, CDR2 FYNNEI.

The chain carries TRBV5-1 and TRBJ1-5, with unresolved D. Germline-derived CDR1 and CDR2 are SGHRS and YFSETQ. The CDR3 is 15 residues long. V was trimmed by 0 bases and J by 3 bases, leaving 10 bases between them. The DNA of the CDR3 is TGCGCCAGCAGCTTGGCCGGGCAGACCAATCAGCCCCAGCATTTT. The encoded protein is CASSLAGQTNQPQHF.

This chain joins TRBV7-3 and TRBJ2-7; unclear D gene. The CDR3 totals 15 residues. The V gene's germline CDR1 is SGHTA and CDR2 FQGTGA. V was cut by 3 bases and J by 6 bases, with 18 bases left in between. Here the CDR3 DNA reads TGTGCCAGCAGCTTGTCTGAGGCCTCCTGGGGCGAGCAGTACTTC. Translating gives CASSLSEASWGEQYF. Supplemented by reference TRBV7-3 and TRBJ2-7, the full variable domain reads GAGVSQTPSNKVTEKGKYVELRCDPISGHTALYWYRQSLGQGPEFLIYFQGTGAADDSGLPNDRFFAVRPEGSVSTLKIQRTERGDSAVYLCASSLSEASWGEQYFGPGTRLTVT.

This chain connects TRBV2 to TRBJ2-5; D not resolved. Between the trimmed V and J ends, which lost 1 base and 2 bases, there was a span of 17 bases. Germline CDR1 reads SNHLY; CDR2 reads FYNNEI. This CDR3 comprises 17 residues. CDR3 residues: CASSEGGPTAIQETQYF. In nucleotides, the CDR3 is TGTGCCAGCAGTGAAGGTGGGCCTACAGCGATTCAAGAGACCCAGTACTTC.

This clone showed up just a few times. The chain is built from TRBV9 and TRBJ2-1; unclear D gene. Germline values: CDR1 SGDLS, CDR2 YYNGEE. CDR3 length: 12 amino acids. V shed 0 bases and J shed 8 bases, with 6 bases lying between them. The CDR3 loop reads CASSVGTDEQFF. CDR3 nucleotide sequence: TGTGCCAGCAGCGTAGGAACTGATGAGCAGTTCTTC. Filled out from reference TRBV9 and TRBJ2-1, the complete variable domain reads DSGVTQTPKHLITATGQRVTLRCSPRSGDLSVYWYQQSLDQGLQFLIQYYNGEERAKGNILERFSAQQFPDLHSELNLSSLELGDSALYFCASSVGTDEQFFGPGTRLTVL.

The chain couples TRBV6-1 to TRBJ2-1; D is perhaps TRBD2 (5 bases). CDR1 and CDR2 (germline): MNHNS, SASEGT. The V and J ends lost 6 bases and 5 bases respectively, with 14 bases between them. CDR3 size: 14 residues. The CDR3 protein is CASREERMHNEQFF. Written as DNA, the CDR3 is TGTGCCAGCAGGGAGGAGCGGATGCACAATGAGCAGTTCTTC.

CDR3 bases: TGCGCCAGCAGCCAAGTCCCGGACTGGAACACCGGGGAGCTGTTTTTT. It codes for CASSQVPDWNTGELFF. The J gene is TRBJ2-2, the V gene TRBV4-3, with D tentatively TRBD2 (5 bases). The CDR3 is 16 residues long. CDR1 is LGHNA and CDR2 is YSLEER in the germline V gene. Trimming took 1 base from V and 1 from J, leaving 10 bases between them.

About this clone: One end of the junction varies from germline; a read error may be responsible. This chain connects TRBV6-5 to TRBJ2-7; no clear D. This CDR3 contains 13 residues. Germline V gene sequence: CDR1 MNHEY, CDR2 SVGAGI. CDR3 protein: CASKRVPSHEQYF. The CDR3 DNA sequence: TGTGCCAGCAAAAGGGTTCCCTCCCACGAGCAGTACTTC.

This clone was detected only a few times. In the same sample, other DNA sequences code for this CDR3. The rearrangement links TRBV7-9 to TRBJ1-2; D not certain. V was shortened by 1 base and J by 2 bases, with 8 bases between the two germline ends. The CDR3 totals 14 residues. CDR1 is SEHNR and CDR2 is FQNEAQ in the germline V gene (reference sequence). The DNA of the CDR3 is TGTGCCAGCAGCTTAGGACGGACGAACTATGGCTACACCTTC. As protein: CASSLGRTNYGYTF.

As DNA, the CDR3 is TGTGCCAGCAGCTTAGAACTAGCGGGCTACAATGAGCAGTTCTTC. It yields the protein CASSLELAGYNEQFF. The chain employs TRBV11-3 and TRBJ2-1; 9 bases fit TRBD2. Per the germline V gene, CDR1 is SGHNT and CDR2 is YENEEA. CDR3 length: 15 amino acids. V gave up 0 bases and J gave up 3 bases; unmatched junction bases: 0.

The chain uses TRBV2 and TRBJ2-7; possibly TRBD2 for D (6 bases). The length of the CDR3 is 10 residues. V was trimmed by 6 bases and J by 7 bases, leaving 7 bases between them. The germline V gene encodes CDR1 SNHLY and CDR2 FYNNEI. CDR3 DNA: TGTGCCAGCAGGGGGACTGAGCAGTACTTC. It encodes CASRGTEQYF.

The V gene is TRBV27, the J gene TRBJ2-1; the D is unclear. This CDR3 has 13 amino acids. V lost 2 bases, J lost 8 bases, and 10 bases lay in between. Germline values: CDR1 MNHEY, CDR2 SMNVEV (reference sequence). CDR3 loop: CASSLGIADEQFF. The CDR3 region has the DNA TGTGCCAGCAGTTTAGGTATAGCCGATGAGCAGTTCTTC.

The chain has TRBV28 and TRBJ2-3; D uncertain. Per the germline V gene, CDR1 is MDHEN and CDR2 is SYDVKM. V lost 7 bases, J lost 2 bases, and 16 bases lay in between. This CDR3 is 15 amino acids long. Here the CDR3 reads CASTPRAISTDTQYF. CDR3 nucleotides: TGTGCCAGCACTCCCCGGGCGATTTCCACAGATACGCAGTATTTT.

V and J are TRBV7-9 and TRBJ2-3, with 8 bases identical to TRBD1. Looked up from germline, CDR1 is SEHNR and CDR2 is FQNEAQ (reference sequence). The junction had 11 bases not matched to a gene; V was cut back by 4 bases and J by 5 bases. The CDR3 is made up of 16 amino acids. The CDR3 region has the DNA TGTGCCAGCAGCTCACTCTGGGGACAGGAACAAGATACGCAGTATTTT. Translation: CASSSLWGQEQDTQYF.

The rearrangement uses TRBV5-1 and TRBJ2-7; 11 nucleotides align to TRBD1. Germline values: CDR1 SGHRS, CDR2 YFSETQ. The CDR3 contains 16 residues. With V trimmed by 4 bases and J by 5 bases, 11 bases remained unmatched. The CDR3 nucleotides read TGCGCCAGCAGCCCTGGGACAGGGGGTTTTGATCACGAGCAGTACTTC. Its translation: CASSPGTGGFDHEQYF.

This rearrangement joins TRBV5-6 to TRBJ2-7, with a tentative D call TRBD2 (6 bases). Germline assignment: CDR1 SGHDT and CDR2 YYEEEE. V was cut by 4 bases and J by 3 bases, with 11 bases left in between. The CDR3 loop spans 13 amino acids. CDR3 sequence: CASSGGNLYEQYF. For the CDR3, the DNA is TGTGCCAGCAGCGGGGGGAATCTCTACGAGCAGTACTTC.

The chain links TRBV27 to TRBJ1-1, with 8 bases fitting TRBD1. The germline V gene encodes CDR1 MNHEY and CDR2 SMNVEV (reference sequence). Unmatched junction bases numbered 9, after V lost 5 bases and J lost 4 bases. The CDR3 has 15 residues. The CDR3 reads CASSPPGGRVTEAFF. The CDR3 DNA is TGTGCCAGCAGTCCCCCAGGGGGCAGGGTCACTGAAGCTTTCTTT.

CDR3 DNA: TGTGCCAGCAGCGCCCGGGACAGCCTCCATGCTTTAAACACTGAAGCTTTCTTT. Translation: CASSARDSLHALNTEAFF. The chain combines TRBV7-3 with TRBJ1-1; 7 positions match TRBD1. Germline CDR1 is SGHTA and CDR2 is FQGTGA. Trimming cost V 5 bases and J 2 bases; bases outside gene matches: 17. The CDR3 is 18 residues long.

The V call is TRBV6-6, the J call TRBJ1-2; 9 bases fit TRBD1. The V and J ends lost 4 bases and 10 bases, in that order; junction bases with no gene match: 7. Germline CDR1 is MNHNY and CDR2 is SVGAGI (reference sequence). The CDR3 covers 13 residues. The CDR3 nucleotides are TGTGCCAGCAGTTTCGGGACAGGGAAGGACTACACCTTC. Protein: CASSFGTGKDYTF.

The chain has TRBV6-5 and TRBJ2-5, with 7 bases fitting TRBD1. The CDR3 consists of 15 residues. CDR1 is MNHEY and CDR2 is SVGAGI in the germline V gene. V trimming: 2 bases; J trimming: 1 base; junction bases outside the gene matches: 4. Here the CDR3 reads CASSYGWDSQETQYF. CDR3 nucleotide sequence: TGTGCCAGCAGTTACGGATGGGACAGCCAAGAGACCCAGTACTTC.

The chain recombines TRBV27 with TRBJ2-5; tentative D call: TRBD2 (6 bases). The CDR3 has 16 residues. V lost 0 bases and J lost 1, with 12 bases in between. From germline, CDR1 is MNHEY and CDR2 SMNVEV (reference sequence). DNA of the CDR3: TGTGCCAGCAGTTTATCGGTAGCGGAAGTCCAAGAGACCCAGTACTTC. Its translation: CASSLSVAEVQETQYF.

The J gene is TRBJ2-3, the V gene TRBV7-9; D possibly corresponds to TRBD1 (5 bases). CDR3 length equals 16 residues. Germline lookup yields CDR1 SEHNR and CDR2 FQNEAQ (reference sequence). V gave up 4 bases and J gave up 3 bases, with 17 bases separating them. The CDR3 loop is CASSSSQALGTDTQYF. The CDR3 nucleotides read TGTGCCAGCAGCTCCTCACAGGCGCTGGGTACAGATACGCAGTATTTT.

In this sample, this clone turned up a few times. The same CDR3 also results from other DNA sequences found in this sample. The chain's CDR3 is CASSIGTGSYEQYF. The DNA of the CDR3 is TGTGCCAGTAGTATAGGAACAGGGTCCTACGAGCAGTACTTC. The chain combines TRBV19 with TRBJ2-7; D is possibly TRBD1 (6 bases). There are 14 residues in the CDR3. Germline V gene lookup returns CDR1 LNHDA and CDR2 SQIVND (reference sequence). V was shortened by 1 base and J by 1 base, with 8 bases between the two germline ends.

The chain employs TRBV11-2 and TRBJ2-1; 8 positions agree with TRBD2. CDR1 is SGHAT and CDR2 is FQNNGV in the germline V gene. Losses at the gene ends were 3 bases for V and 2 bases for J; bases not matched to a gene: 3. The CDR3 contains 15 residues. Here the CDR3 reads CASSLGAGAYNEQFF. DNA of the CDR3: TGTGCCAGCAGCTTGGGAGCGGGAGCCTACAATGAGCAGTTCTTC.

This clone was seen a handful of times. The rearrangement links TRBV7-6 to TRBJ1-5; D not certain. V lost 0 bases, J lost 2 bases, and 17 bases lay in between. Germline V lookup: CDR1 SGHVS, CDR2 FNYEAQ. The CDR3 extends over 18 amino acids. Here the CDR3 reads CASSLAFVKRCGNQPQHF. CDR3 nucleotide sequence: TGTGCCAGCAGCTTAGCGTTTGTCAAACGATGTGGCAATCAGCCCCAGCATTTT.

The chain combines TRBV7-9 with TRBJ2-1, with TRBD2 matching over 8 bases. V gave up 0 bases and J gave up 6 bases; unmatched junction bases: 4. This CDR3 region has 15 residues. Germline V gene data show CDR1 as SEHNR and CDR2 as FQNEAQ (reference sequence). The CDR3 coding sequence is TGTGCCAGCAGCTTAGCGGGGCGGGGGGCCAATGAGCAGTTCTTC. Protein product: CASSLAGRGANEQFF.

The chain recombines TRBV19 with TRBJ2-7; 8 bases align to TRBD2. The CDR3 has 16 amino acids. V gave up 0 bases and J gave up 4 bases; unmatched junction bases: 8. Germline V gives CDR1 LNHDA, CDR2 SQIVND (reference sequence). CDR3 amino acids: CASSIEGSGSAYEQYF. The CDR3 DNA sequence: TGTGCCAGTAGTATAGAAGGAAGCGGGAGCGCGTACGAGCAGTACTTC.

The table lists this clone with a count of one. The rearrangement joins TRBV4-1 to TRBJ2-1, with a possible D match to TRBD1 (5 bases). The length of the CDR3 is 15 residues. The V end lost 5 bases, the J end lost 8 bases, and 19 bases lay between the germline ends. Germline CDR1 and CDR2: MGHRA and YSYEKL. CDR3: CASSTRASFSDEQFF. The CDR3 region has the DNA TGCGCCAGCAGCACCAGGGCCTCCTTTTCGGATGAGCAGTTCTTC.